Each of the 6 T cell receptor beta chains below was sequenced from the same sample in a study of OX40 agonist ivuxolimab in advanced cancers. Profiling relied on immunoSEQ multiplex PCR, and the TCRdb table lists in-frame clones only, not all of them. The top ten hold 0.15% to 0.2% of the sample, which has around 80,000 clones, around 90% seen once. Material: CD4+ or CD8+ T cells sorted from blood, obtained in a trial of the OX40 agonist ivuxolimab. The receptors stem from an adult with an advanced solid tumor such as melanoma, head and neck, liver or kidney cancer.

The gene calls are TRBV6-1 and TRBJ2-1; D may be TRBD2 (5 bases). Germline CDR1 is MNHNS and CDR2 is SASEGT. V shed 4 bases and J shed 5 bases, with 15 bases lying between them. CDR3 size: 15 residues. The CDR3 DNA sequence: TGTGCCAGCAGTGCCCGAGCGAGGGAGAACAATGAGCAGTTCTTC. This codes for CASSARARENNEQFF.

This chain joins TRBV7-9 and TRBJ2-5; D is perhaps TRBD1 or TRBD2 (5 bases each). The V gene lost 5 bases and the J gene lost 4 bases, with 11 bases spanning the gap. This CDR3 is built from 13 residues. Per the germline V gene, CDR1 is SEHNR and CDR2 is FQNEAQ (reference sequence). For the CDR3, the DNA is TGTGCCAGCAGCGGATCGGGGCCAGAGACCCAGTACTTC. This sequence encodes CASSGSGPETQYF.

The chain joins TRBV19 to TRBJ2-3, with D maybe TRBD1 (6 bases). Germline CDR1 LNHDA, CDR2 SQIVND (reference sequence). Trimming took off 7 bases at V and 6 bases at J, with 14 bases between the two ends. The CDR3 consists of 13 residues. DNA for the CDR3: TGTGCCAGTATCCGGGCGAGGGGGGATACGCAGTATTTT. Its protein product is CASIRARGDTQYF. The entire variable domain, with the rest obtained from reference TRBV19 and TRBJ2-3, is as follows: DGGITQSPKYLFRKEGQNVTLSCEQNLNHDAMYWYRQDPGQGLRLIYYSQIVNDFQKGDIAEGYSVSREKKESFPLTVTSAQKNPTAFYLCASIRARGDTQYFGPGTRLTVL.

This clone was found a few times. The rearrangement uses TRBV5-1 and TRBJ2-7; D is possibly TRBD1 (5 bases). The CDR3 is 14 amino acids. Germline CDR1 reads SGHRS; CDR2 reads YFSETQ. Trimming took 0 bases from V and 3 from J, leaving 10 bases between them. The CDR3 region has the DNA TGCGCCAGCAGCTTGGCCGCTCAGGGCTACGAGCAGTACTTC. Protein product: CASSLAAQGYEQYF.

The CDR3 loop reads CASSIVASGGLTDEQFF. In DNA, the CDR3 is TGTGCCAGTAGTATTGTGGCTAGCGGGGGGTTGACGGATGAGCAGTTCTTC. The chain employs TRBV19 and TRBJ2-1, with 11 bases that match TRBD2. CDR1 and CDR2 from the germline V gene are LNHDA and SQIVND (reference sequence). There are 17 residues in the CDR3. Trimming took 3 bases from V and 8 from J; bases not matched to a gene: 12.

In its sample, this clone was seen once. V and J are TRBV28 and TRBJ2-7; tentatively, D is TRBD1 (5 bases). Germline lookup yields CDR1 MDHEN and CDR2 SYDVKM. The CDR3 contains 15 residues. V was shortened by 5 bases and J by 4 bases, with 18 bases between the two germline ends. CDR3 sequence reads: CASSTTGRQLYEQYF. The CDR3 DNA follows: TGTGCCAGCAGTACCACCGGGCGACAGCTATACGAGCAGTACTTC.